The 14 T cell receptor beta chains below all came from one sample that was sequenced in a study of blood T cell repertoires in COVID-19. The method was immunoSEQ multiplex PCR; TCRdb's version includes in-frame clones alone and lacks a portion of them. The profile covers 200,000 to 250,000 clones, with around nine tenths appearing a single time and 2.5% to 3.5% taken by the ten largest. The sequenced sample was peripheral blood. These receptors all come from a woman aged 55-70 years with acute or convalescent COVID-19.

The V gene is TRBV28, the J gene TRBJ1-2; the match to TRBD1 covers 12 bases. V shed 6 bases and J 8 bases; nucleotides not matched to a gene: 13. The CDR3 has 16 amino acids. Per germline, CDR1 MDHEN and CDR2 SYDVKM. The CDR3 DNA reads TGTGCCAGCAGGATTCGGGGGGACAGGGGGCTAGGAGGCTACACCTTC. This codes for CASRIRGDRGLGGYTF.

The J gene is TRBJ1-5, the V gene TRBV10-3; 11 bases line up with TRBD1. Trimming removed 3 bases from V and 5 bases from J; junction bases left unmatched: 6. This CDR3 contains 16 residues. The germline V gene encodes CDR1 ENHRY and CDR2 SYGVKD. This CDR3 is CAISDGTGGFDQPQHF. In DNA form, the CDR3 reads TGTGCCATCAGTGATGGGACAGGGGGTTTTGATCAGCCCCAGCATTTT.

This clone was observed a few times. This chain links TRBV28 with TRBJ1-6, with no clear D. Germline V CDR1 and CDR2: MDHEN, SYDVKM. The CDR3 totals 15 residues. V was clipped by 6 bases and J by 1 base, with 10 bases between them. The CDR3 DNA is TGTGCCAGCAGACAACAAACGTCCTATAATTCACCCCTCCACTTT. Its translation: CASRQQTSYNSPLHF.

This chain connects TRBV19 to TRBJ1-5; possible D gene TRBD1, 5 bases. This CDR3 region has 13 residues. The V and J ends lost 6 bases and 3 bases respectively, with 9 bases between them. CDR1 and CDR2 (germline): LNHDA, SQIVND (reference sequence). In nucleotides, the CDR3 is TGTGCCAGTAGCCAGACAGTCAATCAGCCCCAGCATTTT. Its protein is CASSQTVNQPQHF.

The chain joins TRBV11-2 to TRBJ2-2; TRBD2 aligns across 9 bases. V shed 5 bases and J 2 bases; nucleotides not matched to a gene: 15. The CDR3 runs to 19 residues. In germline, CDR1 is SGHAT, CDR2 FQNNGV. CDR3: CASSVAVSREGPNTGELFF. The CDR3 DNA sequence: TGTGCCAGCAGCGTAGCCGTGTCGCGGGAGGGCCCAAACACCGGGGAGCTGTTTTTT.

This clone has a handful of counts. CDR3 region: CASSLGRGHNSPLHF. The CDR3 DNA is TGTGCCAGCAGCTTGGGCAGGGGCCACAATTCACCCCTCCACTTT. V usage is TRBV5-4 and J usage is TRBJ1-6, with D perhaps TRBD1 (6 bases). The CDR3 has 15 residues. Germline lookup yields CDR1 SGHNT and CDR2 YYREEE (reference sequence). Trimming shortened V by 0 bases and J by 7 bases, and 11 bases separated the two germline ends.

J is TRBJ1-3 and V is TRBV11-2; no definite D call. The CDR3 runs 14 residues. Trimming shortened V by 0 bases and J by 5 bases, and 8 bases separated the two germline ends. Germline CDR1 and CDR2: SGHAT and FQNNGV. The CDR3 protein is CASSLEAGRNTIYF. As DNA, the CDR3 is TGTGCCAGCAGCTTAGAGGCGGGTAGAAACACCATATATTTT.

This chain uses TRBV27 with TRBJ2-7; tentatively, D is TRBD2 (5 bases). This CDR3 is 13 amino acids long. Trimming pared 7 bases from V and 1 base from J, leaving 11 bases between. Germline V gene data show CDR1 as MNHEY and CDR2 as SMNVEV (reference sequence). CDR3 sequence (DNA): TGTGCCAGCAAAAGCGGATGGTCCTACGAGCAGTACTTC. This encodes CASKSGWSYEQYF.

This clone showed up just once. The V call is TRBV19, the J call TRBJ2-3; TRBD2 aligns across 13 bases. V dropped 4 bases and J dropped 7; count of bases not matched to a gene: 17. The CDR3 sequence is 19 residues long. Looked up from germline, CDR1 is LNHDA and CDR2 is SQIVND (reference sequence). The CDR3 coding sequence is TGTGCCAGTAGTAAGACTAGCGGGGGGATCCAAACTAACTCTTATACGCAGTATTTT. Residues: CASSKTSGGIQTNSYTQYF. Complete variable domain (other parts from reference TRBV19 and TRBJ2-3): DGGITQSPKYLFRKEGQNVTLSCEQNLNHDAMYWYRQDPGQGLRLIYYSQIVNDFQKGDIAEGYSVSREKKESFPLTVTSAQKNPTAFYLCASSKTSGGIQTNSYTQYFGPGTRLTVL.

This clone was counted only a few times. CDR3 coding DNA: TGCGCCAGCAGCCTGGGGGAGGGACAGGGGTCCTACGAGCAGTACTTC. Its translation is CASSLGEGQGSYEQYF. The rearrangement links TRBV5-1 to TRBJ2-7; TRBD1 matches at 10 bases. Germline loops: CDR1 SGHRS, CDR2 YFSETQ. CDR3 size: 16 residues. Germline trimming cut 4 bases from V and 1 base from J; bases unmatched to any gene: 8.

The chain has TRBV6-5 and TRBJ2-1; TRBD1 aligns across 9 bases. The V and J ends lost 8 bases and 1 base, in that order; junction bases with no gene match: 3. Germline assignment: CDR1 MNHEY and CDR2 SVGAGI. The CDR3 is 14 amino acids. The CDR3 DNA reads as TGTGCCAGCGTAGGACAGGGGTCCTACAATGAGCAGTTCTTC. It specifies CASVGQGSYNEQFF.

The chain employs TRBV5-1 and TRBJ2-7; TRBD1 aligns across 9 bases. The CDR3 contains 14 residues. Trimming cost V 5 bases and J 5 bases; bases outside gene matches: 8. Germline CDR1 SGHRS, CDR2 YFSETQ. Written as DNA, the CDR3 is TGCGCCAGCAGGTTGACAGGGGGAGCCAACGAGCAGTACTTC. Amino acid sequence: CASRLTGGANEQYF.

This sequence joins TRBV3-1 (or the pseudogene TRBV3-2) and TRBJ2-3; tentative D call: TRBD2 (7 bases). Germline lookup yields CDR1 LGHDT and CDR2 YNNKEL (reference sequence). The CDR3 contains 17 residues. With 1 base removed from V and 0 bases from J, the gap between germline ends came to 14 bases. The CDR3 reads CASSQGGGTTSTDTQYF. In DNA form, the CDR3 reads TGTGCCAGCAGCCAAGGCGGGGGCACCACTAGCACAGATACGCAGTATTTT.

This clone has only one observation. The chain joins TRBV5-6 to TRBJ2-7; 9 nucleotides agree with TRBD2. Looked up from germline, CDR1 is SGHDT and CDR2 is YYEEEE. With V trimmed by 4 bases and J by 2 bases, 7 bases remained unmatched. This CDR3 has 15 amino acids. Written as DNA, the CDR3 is TGTGCCAGCAGCGATAGCGGGGGTACACCCTACGAGCAGTACTTC. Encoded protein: CASSDSGGTPYEQYF.